The clone carrying this T cell receptor beta chain was seen more than once but under ten times. Generated by immunoSEQ multiplex PCR, the TCRdb table keeps only in-frame clones and is missing some. The repertoire holds 200,000 to 250,000 clones, roughly 90% seen once, with about 11% in the top ten. The sample belongs to a study of Ad26.COV2.S vaccination and SARS-CoV-2 variants. V was clipped by 5 bases and J by 5 bases, with 13 bases between them. CDR1 and CDR2 from the germline V gene are MNHEY and SMNVEV (reference sequence). The CDR3 is 15 residues long. Stated treatment: 15 to 20 received Ad26.COV2.S at low or high dose, single or two shots; about 5 received placebo; per-sample allocation not given. Sampling happened 63 days after the first vaccine or placebo injection.

Source: peripheral blood, taken in a trial of Ad26.COV2.S vaccine versus placebo. The rearrangement joins TRBV27 to TRBJ1-6, with D possibly matching TRBD1 (5 bases). The receptor was derived from a person between 18 and 59 years old who received the Ad26.COV2.S COVID-19 vaccine or a placebo. The CDR3 bases are TGTGCCAGCAGTCCCCAGGGCCTGAATAATTCACCCCTCCACTTT. It codes for CASSPQGLNNSPLHF.